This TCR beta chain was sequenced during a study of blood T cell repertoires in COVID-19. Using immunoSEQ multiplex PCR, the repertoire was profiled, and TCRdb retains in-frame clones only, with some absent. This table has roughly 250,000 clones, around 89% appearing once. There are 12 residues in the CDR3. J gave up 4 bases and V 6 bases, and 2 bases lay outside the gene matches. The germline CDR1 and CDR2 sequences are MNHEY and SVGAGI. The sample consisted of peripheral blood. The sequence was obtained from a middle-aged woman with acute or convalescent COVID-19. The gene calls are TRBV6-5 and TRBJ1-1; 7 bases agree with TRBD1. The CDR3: CASRRQGTEAFF. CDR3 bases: TGTGCCAGCAGACGACAGGGCACTGAAGCTTTCTTT.